The T cell receptor (beta chain) described here comes from a study of STAT5B mutations in CD4+ large granular lymphocyte leukemia. The study's findings and limits: Main leukemic clonotypes were patient-specific, but roughly 25% appeared at low frequency elsewhere. Patient CD4-sorted repertoires looked more clonal than healthy CD4+ repertoires, even without putative leukemic clones.

As originally analysed: A productive frequency of 2.59 x 10-5 was the lowest detectable. Clones were read by immunoSEQ multiplex PCR, and TCRdb kept only the in-frame ones, dropping some. V, J and clone size are taken as reported in that table, and D and trimming were inferred from the DNA itself. Among approximately 30,000 clones listed, 76% were seen once. As regards this clone: Its cognate antigen is unknown.

The clonotype comes from a human donor in good health. Sequencing used CD4+ T cells from blood buffy coats.

CDR3 region: CASSDRYEQFF. The CDR3 nucleotides read TGTGCCAGCAGCGACAGGTATGAGCAGTTCTTC. The V call is TRBV7-2, the J call TRBJ2-1, with D maybe TRBD1 (6 bases). This CDR3 has 11 residues. Germline assignment: CDR1 SGHTA and CDR2 FQGNSA. Trimming removed 5 bases from V and 8 bases from J, with 7 bases in between.